These T cell receptor beta chains were read from a single sample in a study of cytomegalovirus exposure and HLA in healthy donors. Sequencing used immunoSEQ multiplex PCR; TCRdb keeps in-frame clones, though not all of them. The data hold around 150,000 clones, with around four fifths observed a single time. Source material: PBMCs. All receptors come from a female donor in good health and CMV-seronegative. Each CDR3 is given with its conserved first and last residue. The order of the fields is D gene, clone size, V gene, J gene, CDR3 protein, CDR3 DNA. The D gene is left open where the match is weak. Part of the rows lack a size; the others show once, few, many or a class for expanded clones.

D gene: TRBD1
clone size: NA
V gene: TRBV5-1
J gene: TRBJ2-3
CDR3 protein: CASRGTGVGTDTQYF
CDR3 DNA: TGCGCCAGCAGGGGGACAGGGGTCGGCACAGATACGCAGTATTTT

D gene: TRBD2
clone size: few
V gene: TRBV10-3
J gene: TRBJ2-1
CDR3 protein: CAISEFLGTSGNNEQFF
CDR3 DNA: TGTGCCATCAGTGAGTTTCTAGGGACTAGCGGTAACAATGAGCAGTTCTTC

D gene: NA
clone size: NA
V gene: TRBV5-1
J gene: TRBJ2-1
CDR3 protein: CASSPIGSGAQSYNEQFF
CDR3 DNA: TGCGCCAGCAGCCCCATCGGGAGTGGGGCGCAATCCTACAATGAGCAGTTCTTC

D gene: TRBD1
clone size: NA
V gene: TRBV2
J gene: TRBJ1-5
CDR3 protein: CASSAGTVNQPQHF
CDR3 DNA: TGTGCCAGCAGTGCCGGGACAGTCAATCAGCCCCAGCATTTT

D gene: NA
clone size: NA
V gene: TRBV7-3
J gene: TRBJ2-7
CDR3 protein: CASKRGRDSYEQYF
CDR3 DNA: TGTGCCAGCAAAAGAGGGCGGGACTCCTACGAGCAGTACTTC

D gene: TRBD1
clone size: NA
V gene: TRBV5-1
J gene: TRBJ1-1
CDR3 protein: CASSLGHLQGARAEAFF
CDR3 DNA: TGCGCCAGCAGCTTGGGACACTTACAGGGGGCACGGGCAGAAGCTTTCTTT

D gene: TRBD1
clone size: NA
V gene: TRBV5-1
J gene: TRBJ2-5
CDR3 protein: CASSGGQHQETQYF
CDR3 DNA: TGCGCCAGCAGCGGGGGACAGCACCAAGAGACCCAGTACTTC

D gene: NA
clone size: NA
V gene: TRBV28
J gene: TRBJ1-2
CDR3 protein: CASSLSRPGNYGYTF
CDR3 DNA: TGTGCCAGCAGTTTATCACGGCCGGGGAACTATGGCTACACCTTC

D gene: NA
clone size: NA
V gene: TRBV6-5
J gene: TRBJ2-7
CDR3 protein: CASSYSIHASYEQYF
CDR3 DNA: TGTGCCAGCAGTTACTCGATACACGCCTCCTACGAGCAGTACTTC

D gene: TRBD2
clone size: NA
V gene: TRBV19
J gene: TRBJ2-3
CDR3 protein: CASTEAGEGNTQYF
CDR3 DNA: TGTGCCAGTACCGAGGCGGGAGAAGGGAATACGCAGTATTTT

D gene: TRBD1
clone size: NA
V gene: TRBV5-6
J gene: TRBJ2-1
CDR3 protein: CASSAIKGAGEQFF
CDR3 DNA: TGTGCCAGCAGCGCGATCAAGGGGGCAGGGGAGCAGTTCTTC

D gene: NA
clone size: few
V gene: TRBV19
J gene: TRBJ1-1
CDR3 protein: CASSSGFGTEAFF
CDR3 DNA: TGTGCCAGTAGTTCGGGTTTCGGGACTGAAGCTTTCTTT

D gene: NA
clone size: few
V gene: TRBV30
J gene: TRBJ1-1
CDR3 protein: CARNAGGDTEAFF
CDR3 DNA: TGTGCCCGTAACGCGGGCGGGGACACTGAAGCTTTCTTT

D gene: TRBD1
clone size: NA
V gene: TRBV27
J gene: TRBJ1-1
CDR3 protein: CASSLGTGWNTEAFF
CDR3 DNA: TGTGCCAGCAGTTTAGGGACAGGCTGGAACACTGAAGCTTTCTTT

D gene: TRBD1
clone size: NA
V gene: TRBV2
J gene: TRBJ1-4
CDR3 protein: CASSEQGAATNEKLFF
CDR3 DNA: TGTGCCAGCAGCGAACAGGGGGCGGCAACTAATGAAAAACTGTTTTTT

D gene: TRBD2
clone size: NA
V gene: TRBV14
J gene: TRBJ2-3
CDR3 protein: CASKALATDTQYF
CDR3 DNA: TGTGCCAGCAAGGCACTAGCGACAGATACGCAGTATTTT

D gene: TRBD2
clone size: NA
V gene: TRBV9
J gene: TRBJ2-3
CDR3 protein: CASSANSGTSGGGSQSTQYF
CDR3 DNA: TGTGCCAGCAGCGCTAATTCCGGGACTAGCGGGGGGGGATCACAGAGTACGCAGTATTTT

D gene: TRBD1
clone size: few
V gene: TRBV2
J gene: TRBJ1-5
CDR3 protein: CASTQQGAGQPQHF
CDR3 DNA: TGTGCCAGCACCCAACAGGGGGCTGGGCAGCCCCAGCATTTT

D gene: NA
clone size: NA
V gene: TRBV7-6
J gene: TRBJ1-2
CDR3 protein: CASSPRGGTYGYTF
CDR3 DNA: TGTGCCAGCAGCCCGCGGGGGGGGACCTATGGCTACACCTTC

D gene: TRBD2
clone size: NA
V gene: TRBV5-1
J gene: TRBJ2-5
CDR3 protein: CASSIGTSGQETQYF
CDR3 DNA: TGCGCCAGCAGCATAGGGACTAGCGGTCAAGAGACCCAGTACTTC

D gene: NA
clone size: NA
V gene: TRBV13
J gene: TRBJ1-2
CDR3 protein: CASSVFRSTGGYTF
CDR3 DNA: TGTGCCAGCAGCGTCTTTCGTTCTACGGGAGGCTACACCTTC

D gene: TRBD1
clone size: NA
V gene: TRBV6-4
J gene: TRBJ2-1
CDR3 protein: CASSVEGAYNEQFF
CDR3 DNA: TGTGCCAGCAGTGTCGAGGGGGCTTACAATGAGCAGTTCTTC

D gene: TRBD1
clone size: NA
V gene: TRBV5-1
J gene: TRBJ1-4
CDR3 protein: CASSSSRGQINEKLFF
CDR3 DNA: TGCGCCAGCAGCTCATCCAGGGGGCAGATTAATGAAAAACTGTTTTTT

D gene: NA
clone size: NA
V gene: TRBV6-1
J gene: TRBJ2-2
CDR3 protein: CASRGGQTNTGELFF
CDR3 DNA: TGTGCCAGCAGGGGGGGACAGACGAACACCGGGGAGCTGTTTTTT

D gene: NA
clone size: NA
V gene: TRBV4-2
J gene: TRBJ1-5
CDR3 protein: CASSQETRGGNQPQHF
CDR3 DNA: TGTGCCAGCAGCCAAGAGACCAGAGGAGGCAATCAGCCCCAGCATTTT

D gene: NA
clone size: NA
V gene: TRBV19
J gene: TRBJ1-4
CDR3 protein: CATAFGGMNEKLFF
CDR3 DNA: TGTGCCACCGCCTTTGGAGGGATGAATGAAAAACTGTTTTTT

D gene: NA
clone size: few
V gene: TRBV11-2
J gene: TRBJ1-2
CDR3 protein: CASSPSGSNYGYTF
CDR3 DNA: TGTGCCAGCAGCCCGTCGGGAAGCAACTATGGCTACACCTTC

D gene: TRBD1
clone size: few
V gene: TRBV2
J gene: TRBJ1-2
CDR3 protein: CASEQGMPYGYTF
CDR3 DNA: TGTGCCAGCGAACAGGGGATGCCCTATGGCTACACCTTC

D gene: NA
clone size: NA
V gene: TRBV7-3
J gene: TRBJ1-2
CDR3 protein: CASSLMGEGGYTF
CDR3 DNA: TGTGCCAGCAGCTTAATGGGGGAGGGCGGCTACACCTTC

D gene: NA
clone size: NA
V gene: TRBV7-2
J gene: TRBJ2-7
CDR3 protein: CASSLAPSETYEQYF
CDR3 DNA: TGTGCCAGCAGCTTAGCGCCCAGCGAAACCTACGAGCAGTACTTC

D gene: NA
clone size: NA
V gene: TRBV2
J gene: TRBJ1-5
CDR3 protein: CASSPRGMGNQPQHF
CDR3 DNA: TGTGCCAGCAGTCCCCGGGGTATGGGCAATCAGCCCCAGCATTTT

D gene: TRBD1
clone size: NA
V gene: TRBV6-6
J gene: TRBJ1-1
CDR3 protein: CASSHRQGGTEAFF
CDR3 DNA: TGTGCCAGCAGCCACAGACAGGGAGGCACTGAAGCTTTCTTT

D gene: NA
clone size: once
V gene: TRBV19
J gene: TRBJ1-2
CDR3 protein: CASLSARTAGLYGYTF
CDR3 DNA: TGTGCCAGTCTAAGTGCGCGGACAGCCGGGCTCTATGGCTACACCTTC

D gene: TRBD1
clone size: NA
V gene: TRBV5-1
J gene: TRBJ1-4
CDR3 protein: CASSLTGDNEKLFF
CDR3 DNA: TGCGCCAGCAGCTTGACAGGGGATAATGAAAAACTGTTTTTT

D gene: NA
clone size: NA
V gene: TRBV5-1
J gene: TRBJ1-6
CDR3 protein: CASSLYQGGSPLHF
CDR3 DNA: TGCGCCAGCAGCTTGTACCAGGGAGGATCACCCCTCCACTTT

D gene: TRBD2
clone size: NA
V gene: TRBV5-1
J gene: TRBJ2-5
CDR3 protein: CASRRGTSQETQYF
CDR3 DNA: TGCGCCAGCAGGAGAGGGACTAGCCAAGAGACCCAGTACTTC

D gene: NA
clone size: NA
V gene: TRBV6-1
J gene: TRBJ2-7
CDR3 protein: CATHLRDTSEQYF
CDR3 DNA: TGTGCCACCCACCTGAGGGATACGTCCGAGCAGTACTTC

D gene: TRBD1
clone size: NA
V gene: TRBV7-2
J gene: TRBJ1-6
CDR3 protein: CASSLLGTGNNSPLHF
CDR3 DNA: TGTGCCAGCAGCTTATTAGGGACAGGGAACAATTCACCCCTCCACTTT

D gene: NA
clone size: NA
V gene: TRBV23-1
J gene: TRBJ1-1
CDR3 protein: CASRWEGAFF
CDR3 DNA: TGCGCCAGCAGGTGGGAGGGAGCTTTCTTT

D gene: NA
clone size: NA
V gene: TRBV5-1
J gene: TRBJ2-1
CDR3 protein: CASSLDNSYNEQFF
CDR3 DNA: TGCGCCAGCAGCTTGGACAACTCCTACAATGAGCAGTTCTTC

D gene: NA
clone size: NA
V gene: TRBV5-1
J gene: TRBJ2-5
CDR3 protein: CASSLQETQYF
CDR3 DNA: TGCGCCAGCAGCTTACAGGAGACCCAGTACTTC

D gene: NA
clone size: NA
V gene: TRBV6-6
J gene: TRBJ1-2
CDR3 protein: CASSYSPGLLNYGYTF
CDR3 DNA: TGTGCCAGCAGTTACTCGCCAGGTTTATTAAACTATGGCTACACCTTC

D gene: NA
clone size: NA
V gene: TRBV6-5
J gene: TRBJ1-6
CDR3 protein: CASSYVRGQVNSPLHF
CDR3 DNA: TGTGCCAGCAGTTACGTCAGAGGGCAGGTGAATTCACCCCTCCACTTT

D gene: TRBD1
clone size: NA
V gene: TRBV5-1
J gene: TRBJ2-3
CDR3 protein: CASSLAWTGGTDTQYF
CDR3 DNA: TGCGCCAGCAGCTTGGCCTGGACAGGGGGCACAGATACGCAGTATTTT

D gene: NA
clone size: once
V gene: TRBV5-6
J gene: TRBJ2-4
CDR3 protein: CASSLTGLNIQYF
CDR3 DNA: TGTGCCAGCAGCTTGACAGGGTTGAACATTCAGTACTTC

D gene: NA
clone size: NA
V gene: TRBV6-5
J gene: TRBJ2-7
CDR3 protein: CASSYSALAGYEQYF
CDR3 DNA: TGTGCCAGCAGTTACTCGGCGCTAGCAGGCTACGAGCAGTACTTC

D gene: NA
clone size: NA
V gene: TRBV28
J gene: TRBJ1-5
CDR3 protein: CASSQYQPQHF
CDR3 DNA: TGTGCCAGCAGTCAGTATCAGCCCCAGCATTTT

D gene: NA
clone size: NA
V gene: TRBV14
J gene: TRBJ2-7
CDR3 protein: CASSQGPGDEQYF
CDR3 DNA: TGTGCCAGCAGTCAGGGACCGGGGGACGAGCAGTACTTC

D gene: NA
clone size: many
V gene: TRBV25-1
J gene: TRBJ1-2
CDR3 protein: CASSESGFNYGYTF
CDR3 DNA: TGTGCCAGCAGTGAATCAGGGTTTAACTATGGCTACACCTTC

D gene: NA
clone size: NA
V gene: TRBV2
J gene: TRBJ2-1
CDR3 protein: CASSEQGWGEQFF
CDR3 DNA: TGTGCCAGCAGTGAACAGGGGTGGGGTGAGCAGTTCTTC

D gene: TRBD1
clone size: NA
V gene: TRBV13
J gene: TRBJ2-7
CDR3 protein: CAAGDSSSYEQYF
CDR3 DNA: TGTGCCGCCGGGGACAGCAGCTCCTACGAGCAGTACTTC

D gene: NA
clone size: NA
V gene: TRBV5-1
J gene: TRBJ1-1
CDR3 protein: CASSLGQASTEAFF
CDR3 DNA: TGCGCCAGCAGCTTGGGGCAGGCCAGCACTGAAGCTTTCTTT

D gene: NA
clone size: NA
V gene: TRBV7-8
J gene: TRBJ1-1
CDR3 protein: CASSPVRGGRNTEAFF
CDR3 DNA: TGTGCCAGCAGCCCCGTACGCGGGGGCAGGAACACTGAAGCTTTCTTT

D gene: NA
clone size: NA
V gene: TRBV15
J gene: TRBJ2-3
CDR3 protein: CATSRGRGMSADTQYF
CDR3 DNA: TGTGCCACCAGCAGGGGCCGGGGAATGAGTGCAGATACGCAGTATTTT

D gene: TRBD2
clone size: NA
V gene: TRBV27
J gene: TRBJ2-5
CDR3 protein: CASRPLLAGVGETQYF
CDR3 DNA: TGTGCCAGCAGACCTCTACTAGCGGGAGTCGGGGAGACCCAGTACTTC

D gene: NA
clone size: NA
V gene: TRBV19
J gene: TRBJ1-1
CDR3 protein: CASSSLGGNTEAFF
CDR3 DNA: TGTGCCAGTAGTAGCCTCGGGGGGAACACTGAAGCTTTCTTT

D gene: NA
clone size: NA
V gene: TRBV28
J gene: TRBJ2-7
CDR3 protein: CASSPTGSGPVEQYF
CDR3 DNA: TGTGCCAGCAGCCCCACAGGGTCGGGTCCGGTCGAGCAGTACTTC

D gene: NA
clone size: NA
V gene: TRBV5-1
J gene: TRBJ1-1
CDR3 protein: CASSPIVGSFAEAFF
CDR3 DNA: TGCGCCAGCAGCCCGATCGTGGGGAGTTTTGCTGAAGCTTTCTTT

D gene: TRBD1
clone size: few
V gene: TRBV5-4
J gene: TRBJ1-1
CDR3 protein: CASSTPGQGTEAFF
CDR3 DNA: TGTGCCAGCAGCACTCCAGGACAGGGCACTGAAGCTTTCTTT

D gene: TRBD2
clone size: NA
V gene: TRBV5-4
J gene: TRBJ2-1
CDR3 protein: CASSFSPSGNDEQFF
CDR3 DNA: TGTGCCAGCAGCTTTAGTCCTAGCGGGAACGATGAGCAGTTCTTC